The source of this T cell receptor (beta chain) is a study of cytomegalovirus exposure and HLA in healthy donors. About this clone: Antigen: not known.

Germline V gives CDR1 SGHAT, CDR2 FQNNGV. CDR3 length equals 16 residues. V gave up 2 bases and J gave up 1 base; unmatched junction bases: 2. Study-level findings and limits: Analysis was performed later, and it showed HLA-associated TCR beta chains to be more clonally expanded than equally common others.

Donors in the study were healthy people who gave bone marrow. With 60 Vbeta and 13 Jbeta primers, the PCR was carried out. Clones were sequenced by immunoSEQ multiplex PCR, and TCRdb holds only the in-frame ones, with some missing. Of 130,000 to 150,000 clones listed, over 80% were seen once; the top ten hold 3% to 4%. The rearrangement uses TRBV11-2 and TRBJ2-4; 10 positions match TRBD1. The receptor's source is a male donor in good health and CMV-seronegative. The sequenced sample was PBMCs. In DNA form, the CDR3 reads TGTGCCAGCAGCTTATCGGGACAGGGGGCCAAAAACATTCAGTACTTC. Protein: CASSLSGQGAKNIQYF.